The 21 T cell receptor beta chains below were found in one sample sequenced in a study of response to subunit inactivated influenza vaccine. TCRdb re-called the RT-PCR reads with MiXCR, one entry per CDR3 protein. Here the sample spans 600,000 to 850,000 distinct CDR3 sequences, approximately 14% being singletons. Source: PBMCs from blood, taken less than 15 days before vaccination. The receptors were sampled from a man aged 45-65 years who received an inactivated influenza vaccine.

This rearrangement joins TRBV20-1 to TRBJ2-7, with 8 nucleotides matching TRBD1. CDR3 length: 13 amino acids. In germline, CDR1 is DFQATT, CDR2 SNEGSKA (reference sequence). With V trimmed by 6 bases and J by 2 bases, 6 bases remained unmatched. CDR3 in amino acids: CSAPTTGAYEQYF. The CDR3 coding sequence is TGCAGTGCGCCTACGACAGGGGCCTACGAGCAGTACTTC.

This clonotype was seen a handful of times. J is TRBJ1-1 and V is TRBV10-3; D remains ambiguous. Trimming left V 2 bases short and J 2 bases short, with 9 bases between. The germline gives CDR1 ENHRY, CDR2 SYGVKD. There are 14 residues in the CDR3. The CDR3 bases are TGTGCCATCAGTGAGAGGGCACCAAACACTGAAGCTTTCTTT. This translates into CAISERAPNTEAFF.

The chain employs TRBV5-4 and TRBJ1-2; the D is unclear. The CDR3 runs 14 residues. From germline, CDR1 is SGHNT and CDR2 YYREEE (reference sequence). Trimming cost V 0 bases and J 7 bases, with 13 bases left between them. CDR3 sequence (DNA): TGTGCCAGCAGCTTGGTTGCAGGATTGGGTGGCTACACCTTC. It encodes CASSLVAGLGGYTF.

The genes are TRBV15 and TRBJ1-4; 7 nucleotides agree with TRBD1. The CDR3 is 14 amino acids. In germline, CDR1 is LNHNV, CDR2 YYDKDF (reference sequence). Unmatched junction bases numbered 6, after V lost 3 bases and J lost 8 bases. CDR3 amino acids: CATSSFQDREKLFF. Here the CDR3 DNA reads TGTGCCACCAGCAGTTTCCAGGACAGGGAAAAACTGTTTTTT.

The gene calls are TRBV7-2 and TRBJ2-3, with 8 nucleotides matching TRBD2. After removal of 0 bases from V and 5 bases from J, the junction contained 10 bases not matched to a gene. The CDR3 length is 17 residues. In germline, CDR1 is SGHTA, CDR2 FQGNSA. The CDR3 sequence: CASSLAYGRAEGDTQYF. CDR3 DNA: TGTGCCAGCAGCTTAGCGTACGGGAGGGCCGAAGGAGATACGCAGTATTTT.

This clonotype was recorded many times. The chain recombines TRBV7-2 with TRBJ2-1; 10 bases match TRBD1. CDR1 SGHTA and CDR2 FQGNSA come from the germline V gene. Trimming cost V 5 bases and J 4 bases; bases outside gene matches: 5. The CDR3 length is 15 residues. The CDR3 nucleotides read TGTGCCAGCAGCCGAGACAGGGGGCCATACAATGAGCAGTTCTTC. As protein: CASSRDRGPYNEQFF.

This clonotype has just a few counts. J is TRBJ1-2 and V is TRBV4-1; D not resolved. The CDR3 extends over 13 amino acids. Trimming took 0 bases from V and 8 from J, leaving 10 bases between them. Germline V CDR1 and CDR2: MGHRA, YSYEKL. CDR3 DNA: TGCGCCAGCAGCCAAGATATACGAACCGGCTACACCTTC. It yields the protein CASSQDIRTGYTF.

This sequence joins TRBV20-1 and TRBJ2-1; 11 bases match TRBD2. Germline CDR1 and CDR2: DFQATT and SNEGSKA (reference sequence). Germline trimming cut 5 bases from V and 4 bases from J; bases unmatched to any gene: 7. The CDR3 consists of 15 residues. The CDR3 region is CSAGPGLAAYNEQFF. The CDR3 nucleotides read TGCAGTGCTGGTCCGGGACTAGCGGCTTACAATGAGCAGTTCTTC.

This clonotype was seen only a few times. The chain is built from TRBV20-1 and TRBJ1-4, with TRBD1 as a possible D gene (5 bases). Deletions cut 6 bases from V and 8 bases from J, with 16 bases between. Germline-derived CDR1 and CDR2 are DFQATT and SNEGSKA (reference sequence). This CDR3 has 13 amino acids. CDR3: CSALVSGREKLFF. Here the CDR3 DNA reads TGCAGTGCCCTGGTTTCGGGGCGCGAAAAACTGTTTTTT.

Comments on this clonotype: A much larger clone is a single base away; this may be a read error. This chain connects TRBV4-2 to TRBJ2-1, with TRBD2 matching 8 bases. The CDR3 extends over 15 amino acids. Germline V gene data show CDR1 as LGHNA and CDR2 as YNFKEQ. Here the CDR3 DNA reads TGTTCCAGCAGCCAAGACCGGGAGGGAGCAATGGAGCAGTTCTTC. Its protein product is CSSSQDREGAMEQFF.

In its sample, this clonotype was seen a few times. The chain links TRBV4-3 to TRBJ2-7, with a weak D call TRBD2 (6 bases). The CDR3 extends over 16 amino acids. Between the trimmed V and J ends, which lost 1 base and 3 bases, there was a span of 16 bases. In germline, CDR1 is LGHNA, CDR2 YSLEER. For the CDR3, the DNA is TGCGCCAGCAGCCAAGCGAGAGCGGGCTTGGACTACGAGCAGTACTTC. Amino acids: CASSQARAGLDYEQYF.

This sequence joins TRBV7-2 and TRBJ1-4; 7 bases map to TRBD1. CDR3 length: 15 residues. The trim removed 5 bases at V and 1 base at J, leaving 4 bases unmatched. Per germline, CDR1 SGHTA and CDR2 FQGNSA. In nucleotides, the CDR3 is TGTGCCAGCAGCCCCTCAGGGGGAACTAATGAAAAACTGTTTTTT. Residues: CASSPSGGTNEKLFF.

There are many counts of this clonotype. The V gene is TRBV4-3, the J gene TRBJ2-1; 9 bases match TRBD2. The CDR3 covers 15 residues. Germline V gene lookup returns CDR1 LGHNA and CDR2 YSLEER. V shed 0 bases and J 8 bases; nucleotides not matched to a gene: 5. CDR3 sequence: CASSQDQLAGYEQFF. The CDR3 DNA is TGCGCCAGCAGCCAAGATCAGCTAGCGGGATATGAGCAGTTCTTC.

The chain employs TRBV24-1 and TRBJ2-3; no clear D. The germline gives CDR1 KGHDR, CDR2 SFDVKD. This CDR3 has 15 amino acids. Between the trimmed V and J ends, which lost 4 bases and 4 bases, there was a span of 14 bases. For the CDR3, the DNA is TGTGCCACCAGTGAAAACGGACCGGGCGCAGATACGCAGTATTTT. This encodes CATSENGPGADTQYF.

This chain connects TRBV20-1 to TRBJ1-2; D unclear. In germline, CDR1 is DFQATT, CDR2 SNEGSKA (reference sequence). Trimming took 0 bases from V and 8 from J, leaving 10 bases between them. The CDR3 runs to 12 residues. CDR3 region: CSARDSGVGYTF. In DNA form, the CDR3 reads TGCAGTGCTAGAGACTCTGGGGTCGGCTACACCTTC.

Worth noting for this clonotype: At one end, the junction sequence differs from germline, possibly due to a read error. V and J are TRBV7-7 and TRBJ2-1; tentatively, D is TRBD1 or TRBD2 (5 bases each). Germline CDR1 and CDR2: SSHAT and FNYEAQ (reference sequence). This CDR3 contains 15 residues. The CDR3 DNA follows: TGTGCTAGCAGCAGAGGGGACGGGACCTACAATGAGCAGTTCTTC. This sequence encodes CASSRGDGTYNEQFF.

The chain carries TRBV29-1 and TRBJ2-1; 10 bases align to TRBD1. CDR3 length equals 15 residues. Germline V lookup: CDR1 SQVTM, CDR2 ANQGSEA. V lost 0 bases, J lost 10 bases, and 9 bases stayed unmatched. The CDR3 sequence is CSVEDRRQGAREQFF. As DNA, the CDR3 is TGCAGCGTTGAAGATCGGCGACAGGGGGCGAGGGAGCAGTTCTTC.

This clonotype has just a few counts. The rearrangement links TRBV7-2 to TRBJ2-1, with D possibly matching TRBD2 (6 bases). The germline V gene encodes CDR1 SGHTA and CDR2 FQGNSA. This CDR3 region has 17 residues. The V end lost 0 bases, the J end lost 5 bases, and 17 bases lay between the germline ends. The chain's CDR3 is CASSLALARNRNNEQFF. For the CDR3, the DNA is TGTGCCAGCAGCTTAGCCCTAGCGCGGAACCGAAACAATGAGCAGTTCTTC.

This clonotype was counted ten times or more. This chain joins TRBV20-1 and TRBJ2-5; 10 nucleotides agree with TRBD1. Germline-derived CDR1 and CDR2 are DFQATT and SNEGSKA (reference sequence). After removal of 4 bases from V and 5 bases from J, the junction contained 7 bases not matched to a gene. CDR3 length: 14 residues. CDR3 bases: TGCAGTGCTAAAGGGACAGGGGACGTCGAGACCCAGTACTTC. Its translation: CSAKGTGDVETQYF.

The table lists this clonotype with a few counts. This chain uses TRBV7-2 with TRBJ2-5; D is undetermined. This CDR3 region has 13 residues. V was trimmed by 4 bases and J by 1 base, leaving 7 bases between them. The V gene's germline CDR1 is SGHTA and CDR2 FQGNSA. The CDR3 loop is CASSSRTQETQYF. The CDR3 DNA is TGTGCCAGCAGCTCCCGGACCCAAGAGACCCAGTACTTC.

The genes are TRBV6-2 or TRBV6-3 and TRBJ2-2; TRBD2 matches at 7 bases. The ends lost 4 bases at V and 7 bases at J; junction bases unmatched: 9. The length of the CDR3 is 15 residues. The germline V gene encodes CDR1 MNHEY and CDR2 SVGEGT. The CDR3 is CASSSGGANGGELFF. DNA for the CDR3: TGTGCCAGCAGTTCGGGAGGAGCGAATGGCGGGGAGCTGTTTTTT.